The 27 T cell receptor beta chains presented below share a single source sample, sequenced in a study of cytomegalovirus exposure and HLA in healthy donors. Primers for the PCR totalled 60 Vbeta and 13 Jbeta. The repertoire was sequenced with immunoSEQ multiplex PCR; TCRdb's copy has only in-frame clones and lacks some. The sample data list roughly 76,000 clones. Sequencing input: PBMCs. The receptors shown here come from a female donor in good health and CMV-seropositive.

The CDR3 coding sequence is TGTGCCAGCAGCCTGGACAGGGGGCGAGAGCAGTACTTC. Translated: CASSLDRGREQYF. The chain recombines TRBV6-1 with TRBJ2-7; 11 positions agree with TRBD1. After removal of 6 bases from V and 7 bases from J, the junction contained 5 bases not matched to a gene. The CDR3 sequence is 13 residues long. The germline V gene has CDR1 MNHNS and CDR2 SASEGT.

For the CDR3, the DNA is TGTGCCAGCAGCTTCGACAATACGCAGTATTTT. This gives the protein CASSFDNTQYF. This rearrangement joins TRBV7-9 to TRBJ2-3, with no clear D. Germline V lookup: CDR1 SEHNR, CDR2 FQNEAQ (reference sequence). Between the trimmed V and J ends, which lost 3 bases and 7 bases, there was a span of 5 bases. The CDR3 spans 11 residues.

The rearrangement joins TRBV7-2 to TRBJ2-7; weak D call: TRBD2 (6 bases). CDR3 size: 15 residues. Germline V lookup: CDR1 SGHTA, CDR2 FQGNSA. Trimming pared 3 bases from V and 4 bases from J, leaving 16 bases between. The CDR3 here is CASSFSNGGWYEQYF. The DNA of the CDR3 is TGTGCCAGCAGCTTTTCAAACGGGGGTTGGTACGAGCAGTACTTC.

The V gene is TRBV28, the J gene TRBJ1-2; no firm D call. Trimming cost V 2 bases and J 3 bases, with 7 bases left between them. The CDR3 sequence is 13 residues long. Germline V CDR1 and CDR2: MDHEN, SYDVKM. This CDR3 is CASSLGQYYGYTF. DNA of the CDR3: TGTGCCAGCAGTTTAGGGCAGTACTATGGCTACACCTTC.

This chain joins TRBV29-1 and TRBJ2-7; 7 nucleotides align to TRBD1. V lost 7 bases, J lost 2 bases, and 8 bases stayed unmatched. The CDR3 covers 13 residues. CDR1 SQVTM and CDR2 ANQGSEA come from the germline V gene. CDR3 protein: CSAMTGSAYEQYF. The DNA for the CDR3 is TGCAGCGCGATGACAGGGTCCGCCTACGAGCAGTACTTC.

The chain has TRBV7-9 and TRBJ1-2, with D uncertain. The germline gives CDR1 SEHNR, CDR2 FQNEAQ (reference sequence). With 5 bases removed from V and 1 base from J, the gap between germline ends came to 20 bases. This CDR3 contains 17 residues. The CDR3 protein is CASSPSRHSNHNYGYTF. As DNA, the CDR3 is TGTGCCAGCAGCCCTTCTCGACATTCCAACCATAACTATGGCTACACCTTC.

CDR3 nucleotide sequence: TGTGCCAGCAGTCTAATTGCGGAAGGTGGCTACACCTTC. Its translation: CASSLIAEGGYTF. The rearrangement uses TRBV27 and TRBJ1-2; no definite D call. The V end lost 5 bases, the J end lost 7 bases, and 14 bases lay between the germline ends. This CDR3 spans 13 amino acids. CDR1 and CDR2 (germline): MNHEY, SMNVEV (reference sequence).

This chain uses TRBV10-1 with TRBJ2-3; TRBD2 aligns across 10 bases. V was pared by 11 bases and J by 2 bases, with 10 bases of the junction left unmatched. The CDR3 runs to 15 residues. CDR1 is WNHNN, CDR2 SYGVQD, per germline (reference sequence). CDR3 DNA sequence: TGCGCCGGAAGGGTAGCGGGGGGTCCCACAGATACGCAGTATTTT. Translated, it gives CAGRVAGGPTDTQYF.

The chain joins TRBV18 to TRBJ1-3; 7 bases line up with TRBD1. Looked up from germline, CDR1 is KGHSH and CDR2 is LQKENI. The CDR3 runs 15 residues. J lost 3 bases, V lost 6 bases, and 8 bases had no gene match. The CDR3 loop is CASSPTGLVGNTIYF. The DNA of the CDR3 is TGTGCCAGCTCGCCGACAGGGCTGGTTGGAAACACCATATATTTT.

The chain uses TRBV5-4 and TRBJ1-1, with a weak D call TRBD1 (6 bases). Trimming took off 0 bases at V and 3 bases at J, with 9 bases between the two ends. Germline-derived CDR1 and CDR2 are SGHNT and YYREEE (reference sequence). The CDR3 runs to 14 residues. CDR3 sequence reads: CASSLVPGDTEAFF. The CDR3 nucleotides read TGTGCCAGCAGCTTGGTCCCAGGGGACACTGAAGCTTTCTTT.

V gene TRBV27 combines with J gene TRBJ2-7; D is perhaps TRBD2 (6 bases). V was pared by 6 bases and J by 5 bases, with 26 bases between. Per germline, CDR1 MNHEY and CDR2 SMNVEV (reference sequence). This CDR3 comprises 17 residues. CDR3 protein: CASSLFGDLGGIDEQYF. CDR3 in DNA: TGTGCCAGCAGCCTATTTGGGGACCTCGGAGGGATTGACGAGCAGTACTTC.

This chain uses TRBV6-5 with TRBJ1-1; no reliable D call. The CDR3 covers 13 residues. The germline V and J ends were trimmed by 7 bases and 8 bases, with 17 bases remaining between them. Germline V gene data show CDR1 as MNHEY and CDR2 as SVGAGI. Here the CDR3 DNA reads TGTGCCAGCAAGACTTACGGGGTAATGGAAGCTTTCTTT. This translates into CASKTYGVMEAFF.

In DNA, the CDR3 is TGTGCCAGCAGCCAATTTCTAGCAGAGCCTTATAGCAATCAGCCCCAGCATTTT. Residues: CASSQFLAEPYSNQPQHF. The chain couples TRBV4-2 to TRBJ1-5; D gene ambiguous. This CDR3 is built from 18 residues. V lost 2 bases, J lost 0 bases, and 17 bases lay in between. In germline, CDR1 is LGHNA, CDR2 YNFKEQ.

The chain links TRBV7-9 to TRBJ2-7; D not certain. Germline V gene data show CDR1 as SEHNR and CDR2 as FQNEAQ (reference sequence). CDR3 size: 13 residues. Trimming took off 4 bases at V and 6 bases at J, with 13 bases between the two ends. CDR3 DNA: TGTGCCAGCAGCTCGGTGCTTGCCCCCGAGCAGTACTTC. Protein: CASSSVLAPEQYF.

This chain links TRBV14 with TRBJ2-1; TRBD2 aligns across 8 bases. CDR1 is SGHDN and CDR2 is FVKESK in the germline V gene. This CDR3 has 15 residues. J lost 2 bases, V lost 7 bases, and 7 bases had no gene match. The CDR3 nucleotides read TGTGCCAGCACGAGCGGGAGTCGGACCTACAATGAGCAGTTCTTC. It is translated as CASTSGSRTYNEQFF. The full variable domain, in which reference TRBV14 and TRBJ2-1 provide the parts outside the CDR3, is EAGVTQFPSHSVIEKGQTVTLRCDPISGHDNLYWYRRVMGKEIKFLLHFVKESKQDESGMPNNRFLAERTGGTYSTLKVQPAELEDSGVYFCASTSGSRTYNEQFFGPGTRLTVL.

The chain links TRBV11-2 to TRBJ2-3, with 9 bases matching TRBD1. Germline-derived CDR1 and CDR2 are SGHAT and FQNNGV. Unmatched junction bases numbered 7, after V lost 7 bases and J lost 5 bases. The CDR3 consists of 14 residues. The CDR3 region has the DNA TGTGCCAGCAACCTCGGGACAGGGCAAGATACGCAGTATTTT. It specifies CASNLGTGQDTQYF.

CDR3: CASSQDGVSGNTIYF. DNA of the CDR3: TGCGCCAGCAGCCAAGATGGAGTCTCTGGAAACACCATATATTTT. The rearrangement links TRBV4-1 to TRBJ1-3; no clear D. The V gene lost 0 bases and the J gene lost 0 bases, with 6 bases spanning the gap. CDR1 is MGHRA, CDR2 YSYEKL, per germline. The CDR3 spans 15 residues.

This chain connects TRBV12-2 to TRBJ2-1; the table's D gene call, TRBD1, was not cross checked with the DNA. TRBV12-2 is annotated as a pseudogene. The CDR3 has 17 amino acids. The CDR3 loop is CASRDPIRTGTDNEQFF. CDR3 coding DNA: TGTGCAAGTCGGGATCCCATCAGGACAGGGACGGACAATGAGCAGTTCTTC.

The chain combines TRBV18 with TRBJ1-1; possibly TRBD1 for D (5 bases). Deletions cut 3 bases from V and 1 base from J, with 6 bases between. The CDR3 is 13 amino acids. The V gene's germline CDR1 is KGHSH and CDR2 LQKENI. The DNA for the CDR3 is TGTGCCAGCTCACCCAGGGAGAACACTGAAGCTTTCTTT. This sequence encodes CASSPRENTEAFF. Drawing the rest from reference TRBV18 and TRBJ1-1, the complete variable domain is NAGVMQNPRHLVRRRGQEARLRCSPMKGHSHVYWYRQLPEEGLKFMVYLQKENIIDESGMPKERFSAEFPKEGPSILRIQQVVRGDSAAYFCASSPRENTEAFFGQGTRLTVV.

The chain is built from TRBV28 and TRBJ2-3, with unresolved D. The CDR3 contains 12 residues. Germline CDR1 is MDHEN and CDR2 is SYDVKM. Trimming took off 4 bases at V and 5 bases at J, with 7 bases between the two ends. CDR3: CASSSHEDTQYF. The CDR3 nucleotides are TGTGCCAGCAGTTCACATGAAGATACGCAGTATTTT.

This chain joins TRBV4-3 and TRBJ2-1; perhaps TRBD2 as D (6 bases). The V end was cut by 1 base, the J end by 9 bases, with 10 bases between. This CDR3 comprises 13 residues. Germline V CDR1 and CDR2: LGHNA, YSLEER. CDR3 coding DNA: TGCGCCAGCAGCCAAGCCGGGGGTGGTGAGCAGTTCTTC. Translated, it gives CASSQAGGGEQFF.

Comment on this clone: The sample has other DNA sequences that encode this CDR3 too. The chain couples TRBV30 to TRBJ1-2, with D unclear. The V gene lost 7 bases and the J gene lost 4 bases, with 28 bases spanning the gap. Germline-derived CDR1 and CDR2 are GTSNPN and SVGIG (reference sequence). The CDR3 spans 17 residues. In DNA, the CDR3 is TGTGCCTCAAGATTAGCAGTCTACCCAACGTCCCTCTATGGCTACACCTTC. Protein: CASRLAVYPTSLYGYTF.

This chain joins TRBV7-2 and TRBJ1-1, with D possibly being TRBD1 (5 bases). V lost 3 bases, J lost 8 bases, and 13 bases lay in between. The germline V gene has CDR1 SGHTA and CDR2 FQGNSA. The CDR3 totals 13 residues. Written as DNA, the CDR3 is TGTGCCAGCAGCTTGGGGCGACAGACCGAAGCTTTCTTT. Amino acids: CASSLGRQTEAFF.

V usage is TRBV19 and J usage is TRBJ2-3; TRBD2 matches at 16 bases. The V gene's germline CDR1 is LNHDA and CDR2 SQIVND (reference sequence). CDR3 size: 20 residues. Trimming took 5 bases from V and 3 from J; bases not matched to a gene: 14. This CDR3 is CASSPHPPGLAGGPTDTQYF. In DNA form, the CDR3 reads TGTGCCAGTAGTCCACATCCCCCGGGACTAGCGGGAGGGCCGACAGATACGCAGTATTTT.

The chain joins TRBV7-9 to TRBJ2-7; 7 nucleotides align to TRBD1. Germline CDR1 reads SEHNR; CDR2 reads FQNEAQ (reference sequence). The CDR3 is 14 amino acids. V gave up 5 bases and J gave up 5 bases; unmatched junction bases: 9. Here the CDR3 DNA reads TGTGCCAGCAGCGCAGGACAGGCCATGCACGAGCAGTACTTC. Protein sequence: CASSAGQAMHEQYF.

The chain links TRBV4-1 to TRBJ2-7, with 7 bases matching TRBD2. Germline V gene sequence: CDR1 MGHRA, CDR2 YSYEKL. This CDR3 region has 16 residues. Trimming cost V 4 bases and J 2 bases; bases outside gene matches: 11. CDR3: CASSPTAGRDAYEQYF. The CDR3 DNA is TGCGCCAGCAGCCCAACCGCGGGGAGGGACGCCTACGAGCAGTACTTC.

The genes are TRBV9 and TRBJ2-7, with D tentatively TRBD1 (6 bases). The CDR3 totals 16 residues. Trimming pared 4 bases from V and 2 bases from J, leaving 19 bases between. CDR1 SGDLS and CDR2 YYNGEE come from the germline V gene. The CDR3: CASSSNRDTLAYEQYF. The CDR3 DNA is TGTGCCAGCAGCTCTAACCGGGACACTCTAGCCTACGAGCAGTACTTC. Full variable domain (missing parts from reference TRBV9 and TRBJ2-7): DSGVTQTPKHLITATGQRVTLRCSPRSGDLSVYWYQQSLDQGLQFLIQYYNGEERAKGNILERFSAQQFPDLHSELNLSSLELGDSALYFCASSSNRDTLAYEQYFGPGTRLTVT.